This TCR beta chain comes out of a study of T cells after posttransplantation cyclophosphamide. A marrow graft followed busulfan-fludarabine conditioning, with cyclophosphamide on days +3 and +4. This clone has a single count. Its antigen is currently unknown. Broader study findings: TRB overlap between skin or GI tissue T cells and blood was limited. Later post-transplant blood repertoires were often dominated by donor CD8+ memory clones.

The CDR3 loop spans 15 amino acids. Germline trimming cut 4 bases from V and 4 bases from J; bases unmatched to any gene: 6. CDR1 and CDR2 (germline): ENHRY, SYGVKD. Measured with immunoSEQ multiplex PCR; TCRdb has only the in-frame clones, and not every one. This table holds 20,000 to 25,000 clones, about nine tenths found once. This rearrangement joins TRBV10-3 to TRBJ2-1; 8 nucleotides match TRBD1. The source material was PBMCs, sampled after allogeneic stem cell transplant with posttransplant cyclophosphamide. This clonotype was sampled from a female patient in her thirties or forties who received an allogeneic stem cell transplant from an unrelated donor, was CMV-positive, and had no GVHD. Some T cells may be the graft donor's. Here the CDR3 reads CAISVGTGQYNEQFF. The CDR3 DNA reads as TGTGCCATCAGTGTCGGGACAGGACAGTACAATGAGCAGTTCTTC.